Described below is a single T cell receptor beta chain sequence and its context. Its specificity is unknown. Trimming shortened V by 3 bases and J by 6 bases, and 15 bases separated the two germline ends. The CDR3 sequence is 15 residues long. Germline CDR1 MGHRA, CDR2 YSYEKL. This sample was included in a study of T cells in Graves' hyperthyroidism and ophthalmopathy. Study-wide findings and caveats: Most thyroid clonotypes that were expanded above 0.001 also turned up in blood.

Authors of the study amplified TCR beta CDR3 regions from RNA transcripts. RT-PCR in the first round (using the HTBI primer set) targeted the TCR CDR3. TCRdb reprocessed the multiplex PCR reads with MiXCR, giving one entry per CDR3 protein. The table has about 640,000 distinct CDR3 sequences, 14% seen once. This receptor was obtained from a woman aged 45-65 years with Graves' ophthalmopathy. This chain links TRBV4-1 with TRBJ1-5; D not certain. Specimen: blood. This CDR3 reads CASSHDTDRGQPQHF. The CDR3, as DNA: TGCGCCAGCAGCCATGACACTGATCGGGGTCAGCCCCAGCATTTT.